These 21 T cell receptor beta chains were sequenced from one sample in a study of blood T cells in healthy people across ages. Alongside a J-beta primer mix, a sample-barcoded 5' primer served in a second PCR lasting roughly 6 to 11 cycles. TCRdb re-called the 5' RACE reads through MiXCR, storing one row per CDR3 protein. The sample has roughly 790,000 distinct CDR3 sequences; roughly 47% are singletons. Sequences were obtained from blood. The source of these receptors is a woman aged 60-75 years in good health.

This CDR3 reads CASSSTGLAGYEQYF. CDR3 sequence (DNA): TGTGCCAGCAGTTCCACGGGACTAGCGGGCTACGAGCAGTACTTC. The V and J genes are TRBV12-3 or TRBV12-4 and TRBJ2-7; 12 nucleotides match TRBD2. The CDR3 spans 15 residues. V was clipped by 4 bases and J by 3 bases; unmatched bases: 4.

To note about this clonotype: A read error may explain this, as a much larger clone is one base away. This chain connects TRBV24-1 to TRBJ2-1; 9 nucleotides match TRBD2. The end of the DNA aligns better with TRBJ2-7, so the J call may be wrong. This CDR3 region has 16 residues. Per germline, CDR1 KGHDR and CDR2 SFDVKD. The CDR3 DNA reads TGTGCCACCAGTGACTCTAGCGGGATAGAATACAATGAGCAGTACTTC. It encodes CATSDSSGIEYNEQYF.

The chain has TRBV24-1 and TRBJ2-1; 16 bases are shared with TRBD2. The CDR3 is 17 amino acids. V was clipped by 4 bases and J by 7 bases; unmatched bases: 6. Looked up from germline, CDR1 is KGHDR and CDR2 is SFDVKD. The CDR3 DNA reads as TGTGCCACCAGTGACCCCGGGACTAGCGGGAGGGGTAATGAGCAGTTCTTC. Translation: CATSDPGTSGRGNEQFF.

Of note for this clonotype: Just one base apart from a much larger clone, this may be a read error. The chain employs TRBV24-1 and TRBJ2-1; TRBD2 matches at 8 bases. CDR3 length equals 16 residues. Looked up from germline, CDR1 is KGHDR and CDR2 is SFDVKD. CDR3 protein: CATSNFASGLSREQFF. CDR3 bases: TGTGCCACCAGTAATTTTGCTAGCGGGTTATCTCGAGAGCAGTTCTTC.

V and J are TRBV9 and TRBJ2-1, with 11 bases lining up with TRBD2. The V and J ends lost 5 bases and 0 bases, in that order; junction bases with no gene match: 7. CDR1 SGDLS and CDR2 YYNGEE come from the germline V gene. CDR3 length: 17 residues. CDR3: CASSPGLAGHSYNEQFF. The CDR3 nucleotides read TGTGCCAGCAGTCCTGGACTAGCGGGCCACTCCTACAATGAGCAGTTCTTC.

This chain uses TRBV6-1 with TRBJ1-2, with 8 bases matching TRBD1. The CDR3 is 15 residues long. The germline gives CDR1 MNHNS, CDR2 SASEGT. J was trimmed by 8 bases and V by 7 bases; bases with no gene match: 15. CDR3 in amino acids: CASILGQGDVGGYTF. The CDR3 DNA reads TGTGCCAGCATCCTAGGACAGGGCGATGTAGGAGGCTACACCTTC.

Worth noting for this clonotype: Compared with germline, one end of the junction differs, possibly owing to a read error. J is TRBJ2-7 and V is TRBV7-9, with a possible D match to TRBD1 (6 bases). The J call is uncertain, as TRBJ2-4 better fits the DNA end. There are 15 residues in the CDR3. The V gene's germline CDR1 is SEHNR and CDR2 FQNEAQ (reference sequence). DNA for the CDR3: TGTGCTAGCAGCTTAGTACAGGGAGACAAAAACATTCAGTACTTC. Translated: CASSLVQGDKNIQYF.

This rearrangement joins TRBV20-1 to TRBJ2-5, with TRBD2 matching over 7 bases. This CDR3 comprises 13 residues. V lost 4 bases to trimming and J lost 4 bases; unmatched junction nucleotides: 6. The germline CDR1 and CDR2 sequences are DFQATT and SNEGSKA (reference sequence). The CDR3 DNA follows: TGCAGTGCTATTGGGAGGGGCGGAGAGACCCAGTACTTC. Amino acid sequence: CSAIGRGGETQYF.

This clonotype was seen repeatedly, ten times or more. The chain uses TRBV20-1 and TRBJ2-1; 7 nucleotides match TRBD2. The CDR3 has 14 residues. Germline CDR1 and CDR2: DFQATT and SNEGSKA (reference sequence). Unmatched junction bases numbered 5, after V lost 1 base and J lost 5 bases. CDR3 DNA sequence: TGCAGTGCTAGAGTAGGTCTAGCGGACAATGAGCAGTTCTTC. Residues: CSARVGLADNEQFF.

The chain combines TRBV20-1 with TRBJ2-5, with 7 bases that match TRBD2. The CDR3 is 14 amino acids. CDR1 DFQATT and CDR2 SNEGSKA come from the germline V gene (reference sequence). Trimming cost V 6 bases and J 5 bases; bases outside gene matches: 12. In DNA form, the CDR3 reads TGCAGTGCGTTCGCCCGGGACTACGGGGAGACCCAGTACTTC. As protein: CSAFARDYGETQYF.

The chain links TRBV10-2 to TRBJ1-1, with D tentatively TRBD1 (6 bases). This CDR3 spans 17 amino acids. Trimming stripped 1 base from V and 4 bases from J, with 19 bases between. The V gene's germline CDR1 is WSHSY and CDR2 SAAADI. In nucleotides, the CDR3 is TGCGCCAGCAGTGAGTGGTGGGCCGCACGAGGGGGCACTGAAGCTTTCTTT. Translation: CASSEWWAARGGTEAFF.

This clonotype was detected a few times. The V gene is TRBV15, the J gene TRBJ2-7; either TRBD1 or TRBD2 may fit D (7 bases each). V lost 0 bases, J lost 2 bases, and 11 bases lay in between. Per the germline V gene, CDR1 is LNHNV and CDR2 is YYDKDF (reference sequence). CDR3 size: 15 residues. The chain's CDR3 is CATSRDQGGAYEQYF. CDR3 nucleotide sequence: TGTGCCACCAGCAGAGATCAGGGGGGGGCCTACGAGCAGTACTTC.

The J gene is TRBJ1-1, the V gene TRBV7-9; no definite D call. Trimming pared 5 bases from V and 3 bases from J, leaving 13 bases between. The CDR3 is made up of 14 amino acids. The germline V gene has CDR1 SEHNR and CDR2 FQNEAQ (reference sequence). The chain's CDR3 is CASSQEEYDTEAFF. The CDR3 nucleotides are TGTGCCAGCAGCCAGGAGGAATACGACACTGAAGCTTTCTTT.

The sample holds one count of this clonotype. The chain is built from TRBV15 and TRBJ1-4; TRBD1 aligns across 8 bases. V lost 5 bases to trimming and J lost 12 bases; unmatched junction nucleotides: 11. CDR1 LNHNV and CDR2 YYDKDF come from the germline V gene (reference sequence). The CDR3 has 14 residues. DNA for the CDR3: TGTGCCACCAGCCAGGGGGCCAACGGGGGAGAACTGTTTTTT. It translates to CATSQGANGGELFF.

The chain has TRBV2 and TRBJ2-3; no reliable D call. The CDR3 has 14 residues. Germline loops: CDR1 SNHLY, CDR2 FYNNEI. V lost 10 bases, J lost 2 bases, and 16 bases lay in between. The CDR3 protein is CATVRVSITDTQYF. The CDR3 DNA sequence: TGTGCCACCGTCCGGGTCAGCATCACAGATACGCAGTATTTT.

The count of this clonotype is one. The genes are TRBV7-2 and TRBJ2-7; possibly TRBD1 for D (5 bases). V was clipped by 2 bases and J by 4 bases, with 15 bases between them. This CDR3 spans 15 amino acids. Germline loops: CDR1 SGHTA, CDR2 FQGNSA. The CDR3 DNA reads as TGTGCCAGCAGCTTAATGGGGCAGGAGATATACGAGCAGTACTTC. Protein product: CASSLMGQEIYEQYF.

V gene TRBV3-1 combines with J gene TRBJ2-1; D may be TRBD2 (5 bases). The CDR3 spans 16 residues. Per the germline V gene, CDR1 is LGHDT and CDR2 is YNNKEL (reference sequence). V lost 4 bases and J 7 bases, leaving 20 bases between the germline ends. CDR3 DNA sequence: TGTGCCAGCAGCCCTGAGATCTTCGGGGTGGATAATGAGCAGTTCTTC. Its protein product is CASSPEIFGVDNEQFF.

This clonotype showed up just a few times. V usage is TRBV2 and J usage is TRBJ1-4, with 7 bases identical to TRBD1. Looked up from germline, CDR1 is SNHLY and CDR2 is FYNNEI. The CDR3 sequence is 15 residues long. J gave up 4 bases and V 3 bases, and 5 bases lay outside the gene matches. CDR3 nucleotides: TGTGCCAGCAGTGACCGGGACAGACTTAATGAAAAACTGTTTTTT. Translating gives CASSDRDRLNEKLFF.

This clonotype came up a few times. V is TRBV20-1 and J is TRBJ2-1; 7 positions match TRBD2. The length of the CDR3 is 17 residues. J was trimmed by 3 bases and V by 5 bases; bases with no gene match: 16. Germline CDR1 is DFQATT and CDR2 is SNEGSKA (reference sequence). CDR3 sequence (DNA): TGCAGTGCTCCCCCTAATTTTCGAGCGGGGTACTACAATGAGCAGTTCTTC. Its translation: CSAPPNFRAGYYNEQFF.

This clonotype has only a few counts. The CDR3 sequence is CASSFSLDTQYF. The DNA of the CDR3 is TGTGCCAGCAGTTTTAGTCTAGATACGCAGTATTTT. The chain has TRBV12-3 or TRBV12-4 and TRBJ2-3; D call uncertain. Trimming shortened V by 3 bases and J by 5 bases, and 6 bases separated the two germline ends. The CDR3 runs 12 residues.

This sequence joins TRBV20-1 and TRBJ2-5, with D tentatively TRBD2 (6 bases). This CDR3 contains 15 residues. Germline lookup yields CDR1 DFQATT and CDR2 SNEGSKA (reference sequence). With 3 bases removed from V and 5 bases from J, the gap between germline ends came to 19 bases. The DNA for the CDR3 is TGCAGTGCTAGCGATCAGGGTGGTGGGAGGGAGACCCAGTACTTC. Its protein is CSASDQGGGRETQYF.